This T cell receptor (beta chain) is drawn from a study of OX40 agonist ivuxolimab in advanced cancers. About the study: Patients got intravenous ivuxolimab at 0.01 to 10 mg/kg every 2 weeks.

The protocol was immunoSEQ multiplex PCR, while the TCRdb copy is restricted to in-frame clones and leaves out a portion. The sample lists tens of thousands of clones; about 90% were seen once. The CDR3 has 14 amino acids. The ends were cut back, 5 bases at V and 1 base at J, with 12 bases in the middle. Germline V CDR1 and CDR2: SGHTA, FQGNSA. Blood got drawn at baseline, again on cycle 4 day 1, and then on cycle 7 day 1. The receptor was isolated from an adult with an advanced solid tumor such as melanoma, head and neck, liver or kidney cancer. This chain uses TRBV7-2 with TRBJ2-7; D is perhaps TRBD1 (6 bases). This material consisted of CD4+ or CD8+ T cells sorted from blood, taken in a trial of the OX40 agonist ivuxolimab. CDR3 DNA sequence: TGTGCCAGCAGCCTATGGACAGCTTCCTACGAGCAGTACTTC. Residues: CASSLWTASYEQYF. Complete variable domain (other parts from reference TRBV7-2 and TRBJ2-7): GAGVSQSPSNKVTEKGKDVELRCDPISGHTALYWYRQSLGQGLEFLIYFQGNSAPDKSGLPSDRFSAERTGGSVSTLTIQRTQQEDSAVYLCASSLWTASYEQYFGPGTRLTVT.